The 23 T cell receptor beta chains presented below share a single source sample, sequenced in a study of response to subunit inactivated influenza vaccine. Each CDR3 protein gets one entry after TCRdb re-called the RT-PCR reads with MiXCR. The table shows almost 250,000 distinct CDR3 sequences, with more than 9% occurring only once. The specimen comprised non-naive T cells sorted from PBMCs, sampled 14 days before vaccination. The receptors come from a man aged 45-60 years who received an inactivated influenza vaccine.

The table lists this clonotype with a few counts. The chain is built from TRBV5-5 and TRBJ1-2; 7 nucleotides line up with TRBD1. Per germline, CDR1 SGHKS and CDR2 YYEKEE (reference sequence). V was pared by 3 bases and J by 3 bases, with 5 bases of the junction left unmatched. This CDR3 spans 14 amino acids. CDR3 nucleotide sequence: TGTGCCAGCAGCTACGCAGGGGGAGACTATGGCTACACCTTC. Its translation is CASSYAGGDYGYTF. Complete variable domain (other parts from reference TRBV5-5 and TRBJ1-2): DAGVTQSPTHLIKTRGQQVTLRCSPISGHKSVSWYQQVLGQGPQFIFQYYEKEERGRGNFPDRFSARQFPNYSSELNVNALLLGDSALYLCASSYAGGDYGYTFGSGTRLTVV.

In its sample, this clonotype was seen many times. The J gene is TRBJ2-3, the V gene TRBV5-1, with 8 positions matching TRBD2. The CDR3 covers 15 residues. V was clipped by 5 bases and J by 4 bases; unmatched bases: 9. Germline loops: CDR1 SGHRS, CDR2 YFSETQ. The CDR3 protein is CASRRPGLGSDTQYF. In nucleotides, the CDR3 is TGCGCCAGCAGGAGACCGGGACTAGGGTCAGATACGCAGTATTTT.

A few counts support this clonotype. The chain couples TRBV4-2 to TRBJ2-1; possible D gene TRBD2, 7 bases. Germline V gives CDR1 LGHNA, CDR2 YNFKEQ. V gave up 0 bases and J gave up 8 bases, with 17 bases separating them. The CDR3 spans 16 residues. The CDR3, as DNA: TGTGCCAGCAGCCAAGATAGGCGGGGGCCAGGCGATGAGCAGTTCTTC. Translation: CASSQDRRGPGDEQFF.

J is TRBJ2-3 and V is TRBV20-1, with D perhaps matching TRBD1 (6 bases). This CDR3 has 16 amino acids. V was cut by 0 bases and J by 5 bases, with 18 bases left in between. Germline V lookup: CDR1 DFQATT, CDR2 SNEGSKA (reference sequence). Here the CDR3 reads CSARDLRQGKIDTQYF. The CDR3 bases are TGCAGTGCTAGAGATCTTCGGCAGGGGAAGATAGATACGCAGTATTTT.

The gene calls are TRBV28 and TRBJ2-7; D is ambiguous. The CDR3 length is 14 residues. Germline V gene sequence: CDR1 MDHEN, CDR2 SYDVKM. V shed 2 bases and J shed 2 bases, with 10 bases lying between them. CDR3 DNA: TGTGCCAGCAGTTTAATCGCAGAGACCTACGAGCAGTACTTC. Translating gives CASSLIAETYEQYF.

This clonotype was picked up a small number of times. The genes are TRBV5-6 and TRBJ1-6; D is unresolved. Germline CDR1 reads SGHDT; CDR2 reads YYEEEE. The CDR3 runs to 14 residues. Trimming stripped 2 bases from V and 7 bases from J, with 10 bases between. CDR3 amino acids: CASSFRRTNSPLHF. DNA of the CDR3: TGTGCCAGCAGCTTTAGAAGAACCAATTCACCCCTCCACTTT. The variable domain in full, completed from reference TRBV5-6 and TRBJ1-6, reads DAGVTQSPTHLIKTRGQQVTLRCSPKSGHDTVSWYQQALGQGPQFIFQYYEEEERQRGNFPDRFSGHQFPNYSSELNVNALLLGDSALYLCASSFRRTNSPLHFGNGTRLTVT.

This clonotype was recorded a few times. The chain recombines TRBV5-1 with TRBJ2-7; D assignment may be TRBD1 or TRBD2 (6 bases each). CDR1 SGHRS and CDR2 YFSETQ come from the germline V gene. Trimming removed 0 bases at V and 1 base at J, with 11 bases between. This CDR3 has 15 residues. The DNA for the CDR3 is TGCGCCAGCAGCTTGGTCCAGGGGAGGTCCTACGAGCAGTACTTC. This sequence encodes CASSLVQGRSYEQYF.

This clonotype has at least ten counts. V usage is TRBV7-2 and J usage is TRBJ2-5; D is undetermined. V lost 1 base to trimming and J lost 5 bases, with 8 bases between them. Germline lookup yields CDR1 SGHTA and CDR2 FQGNSA. This CDR3 spans 13 amino acids. CDR3 sequence reads: CASSLVGFETQYF. In DNA, the CDR3 is TGTGCCAGCAGCTTAGTCGGGTTCGAGACCCAGTACTTC.

The rearrangement links TRBV4-3 to TRBJ2-2, with 7 bases aligning to TRBD2. Germline V CDR1 and CDR2: LGHNA, YSLEER. The CDR3 extends over 16 amino acids. V was pared by 0 bases and J by 7 bases, with 8 bases of the junction left unmatched. CDR3 in amino acids: CASSQDWGLPGGELFF. DNA for the CDR3: TGCGCCAGCAGCCAAGATTGGGGACTACCTGGCGGGGAGCTGTTTTTT.

This clonotype was found many times. The chain links TRBV20-1 to TRBJ2-7, with D possibly matching TRBD2 (5 bases). V was clipped by 2 bases and J by 3 bases, with 11 bases between them. CDR3 length: 13 amino acids. CDR1 DFQATT and CDR2 SNEGSKA come from the germline V gene (reference sequence). The DNA of the CDR3 is TGCAGTGCTAGACACCGAACTAGCTACGAGCAGTACTTC. It encodes CSARHRTSYEQYF.

V usage is TRBV4-1 and J usage is TRBJ2-3, with TRBD1 matching over 10 bases. Trimming took 2 bases from V and 4 from J; bases not matched to a gene: 3. The CDR3 consists of 15 residues. CDR1 is MGHRA, CDR2 YSYEKL, per germline. CDR3: CASSQLGTGADTQYF. CDR3 coding DNA: TGCGCCAGCAGCCAACTAGGGACAGGGGCAGATACGCAGTATTTT.

This clonotype was picked up many times. The chain couples TRBV7-8 to TRBJ2-1; the D gene is possibly TRBD2 (6 bases). CDR1 SGHVS and CDR2 FQNEAQ come from the germline V gene. Trimming took 5 bases from V and 5 from J, leaving 22 bases between them. The CDR3 totals 17 residues. The DNA of the CDR3 is TGTGCCAGCAGCAGGCGTTCGGGGGTTGAGGGGAACAATGAGCAGTTCTTC. Translating gives CASSRRSGVEGNNEQFF.

This clonotype was counted only a few times. The rearrangement joins TRBV7-9 to TRBJ2-1, with 9 bases that match TRBD1. The CDR3 spans 15 residues. J was trimmed by 7 bases and V by 0 bases; bases with no gene match: 4. In germline, CDR1 is SEHNR, CDR2 FQNEAQ (reference sequence). CDR3 residues: CASSLAGTGLNEQFF. CDR3 nucleotide sequence: TGTGCCAGCAGCTTAGCGGGGACAGGGTTAAATGAGCAGTTCTTC.

This clonotype was detected many times. The chain couples TRBV6-2 or TRBV6-3 to TRBJ2-7, with D perhaps TRBD1 (5 bases). Germline V lookup: CDR1 MNHEY, CDR2 SVGEGT. The CDR3 is made up of 14 amino acids. The V end was cut by 8 bases, the J end by 3 bases, with 17 bases between. CDR3 nucleotides: TGTGCCAGCCTTACCGCTCAGGGTATCTACGAGCAGTACTTC. Its translation: CASLTAQGIYEQYF.

The gene calls are TRBV15 and TRBJ1-1, with D perhaps matching TRBD1 (5 bases). The CDR3 is 14 residues long. The germline gives CDR1 LNHNV, CDR2 YYDKDF (reference sequence). V was clipped by 0 bases and J by 4 bases, with 9 bases between them. The CDR3: CATSREGRSTEAFF. CDR3 in DNA: TGTGCCACCAGCAGAGAGGGGCGAAGCACTGAAGCTTTCTTT. The full variable domain, completed using reference TRBV15 and TRBJ1-1, is DAMVIQNPRYQVTQFGKPVTLSCSQTLNHNVMYWYQQKSSQAPKLLFHYYDKDFNNEADTPDNFQSRRPNTSFCFLDIRSPGLGDTAMYLCATSREGRSTEAFFGQGTRLTVV.

This clonotype has more than one count but fewer than ten. The chain joins TRBV5-5 to TRBJ1-6; D gene uncertain. V was clipped by 1 base and J by 6 bases, with 8 bases between them. The CDR3 extends over 14 amino acids. The germline gives CDR1 SGHKS, CDR2 YYEKEE (reference sequence). DNA of the CDR3: TGTGCCAGCAGCTTGAAGGAGCTTAATTCACCCCTCCACTTT. This translates into CASSLKELNSPLHF.

This clonotype was found a few times. This chain uses TRBV12-3 or TRBV12-4 with TRBJ1-2; 10 nucleotides align to TRBD1. This CDR3 comprises 15 residues. After removal of 8 bases from V and 5 bases from J, the junction contained 11 bases not matched to a gene. The CDR3 here is CASDDRDRGFYGYTF. Here the CDR3 DNA reads TGTGCCAGCGACGACCGGGACAGGGGCTTTTATGGCTACACCTTC.

This clonotype was picked up many times. The V gene is TRBV11-2, the J gene TRBJ1-6; unclear D gene. The germline V and J ends were trimmed by 5 bases and 14 bases, with 16 bases remaining between them. The germline gives CDR1 SGHAT, CDR2 FQNNGV. The CDR3 covers 13 residues. CDR3 amino acids: CASSARSSRTLHF. CDR3 in DNA: TGTGCCAGCAGCGCGAGGAGCTCCCGCACCCTCCACTTT.

This clonotype was recorded many times. The chain is built from TRBV28 and TRBJ1-5, with D perhaps matching TRBD1 (5 bases). CDR1 and CDR2 (germline): MDHEN, SYDVKM. The CDR3 extends over 15 amino acids. V was clipped by 7 bases and J by 1 base, with 14 bases between them. The CDR3 is CASISGAGSNQPQHF. The CDR3 region has the DNA TGTGCCAGCATCTCCGGGGCCGGGAGCAATCAGCCCCAGCATTTT. The whole variable domain, remainder taken from reference TRBV28 and TRBJ1-5, is DVKVTQSSRYLVKRTGEKVFLECVQDMDHENMFWYRQDPGLGLRLIYFSYDVKMKEKGDIPEGYSVSREKKERFSLILESASTNQTSMYLCASISGAGSNQPQHFGDGTRLSIL.

This clonotype was picked up one time. A read error may be the cause here, since a much bigger clone is one base away. The chain uses TRBV12-3 or TRBV12-4 and TRBJ1-1, with unresolved D. The CDR3 spans 15 residues. Trimming cost V 6 bases and J 1 base, with 15 bases left between them. The CDR3 DNA follows: TGTGCCAGCAGCTCCTATACAGAGAAGAACACTGAAGCTTTCTTT. Its protein is CASSSYTEKNTEAFF.

This clonotype was found many times. The V and J genes are TRBV11-3 and TRBJ2-2; D is perhaps TRBD2 (6 bases). This CDR3 comprises 21 residues. Germline V lookup: CDR1 SGHNT, CDR2 YENEEA. V lost 4 bases to trimming and J lost 1 base, with 28 bases between them. The CDR3 sequence is CASSSDPGLSRDGMNTGELFF. The CDR3, as DNA: TGTGCCAGCAGCTCCGACCCCGGACTATCCCGAGACGGAATGAACACCGGGGAGCTGTTTTTT.

This clonotype showed up many times. The chain uses TRBV30 and TRBJ2-5, with D possibly matching TRBD1 (5 bases). V lost 5 bases and J 4 bases, leaving 14 bases between the germline ends. Germline V gene lookup returns CDR1 GTSNPN and CDR2 SVGIG (reference sequence). This CDR3 has 13 amino acids. CDR3 sequence: CAWHQGLGETQYF. In nucleotides, the CDR3 is TGTGCCTGGCATCAGGGTCTGGGAGAGACCCAGTACTTC. The full variable domain, with the rest looked up from reference TRBV30 and TRBJ2-5, is SQTIHQWPATLVQPVGSPLSLECTVEGTSNPNLYWYRQAAGRGLQLLFYSVGIGQISSEVPQNLSASRPQDRQFILSSKKLLLSDSGFYLCAWHQGLGETQYFGPGTRLLVL.

This clonotype has a handful of counts. The V and J genes are TRBV7-6 and TRBJ2-3; D perhaps matches TRBD1 (5 bases). V was shortened by 6 bases and J by 9 bases, with 16 bases between the two germline ends. The CDR3 length is 13 residues. Germline values: CDR1 SGHVS, CDR2 FNYEAQ. CDR3 sequence: CASSPPGLDTQYF. The CDR3 DNA follows: TGTGCCAGCAGTCCGCCAGGGTTGGACACGCAGTATTTT.